The rows below give T cell receptor beta chains drawn from one sample of a study of technical replicates of blood from several donors. The repertoire was sequenced with immunoSEQ multiplex PCR; TCRdb's copy has only in-frame clones and lacks some. The table lists some 14,000 clones, roughly 80% of them singletons. The sequencing input was PBMCs. The origin of the receptors is a human donor in good health. Each CDR3 is given with its conserved first and last residue. Each record gives: CDR3 protein, CDR3 DNA, clone size, D gene, CDR3 length, J gene, V gene. D genes are given only for firm matches. Some rows mark clone size as missing; the rest say once, few, many or name a class of expanded clone.

CASSIASGDYNEQFF,TGTGCCAGCAGCATAGCTAGCGGCGACTACAATGAGCAGTTCTTC,NA,TRBD2,15,TRBJ2-1,TRBV7-3
CASSQDGLEMLRGNEKLFF,TGCGCCAGCAGCCAAGACGGACTAGAGATGCTGCGGGGTAATGAAAAACTGTTTTTT,NA,NA,19,TRBJ1-4,TRBV4-1
CASSHPPLVTEAFF,TGCGCCAGCAGCCATCCCCCCCTCGTCACTGAAGCTTTCTTT,once,NA,14,TRBJ1-1,TRBV4-1
CASRRGGSYEQYF,TGTGCCAGCAGACGAGGGGGCTCCTACGAGCAGTACTTC,NA,NA,13,TRBJ2-7,TRBV6-5
CASSLGVGGQGGDEQFF,TGCGCCAGCAGCTTGGGGGTAGGGGGACAGGGTGGGGATGAGCAGTTCTTC,NA,TRBD1,17,TRBJ2-1,TRBV5-1
CAWRSEGPRNTIYF,TGTGCCTGGAGGTCGGAGGGACCTAGAAACACCATATATTTT,NA,NA,14,TRBJ1-3,TRBV30
CASSRGRGQGNCTQYF,TGCGCCAGCAGTCGAGGTAGGGGACAGGGGAACTGTACGCAGTATTTT,NA,TRBD1,16,TRBJ2-3,TRBV23-1
CASSSFSTEAFF,TGTGCCAGCAGCTCGTTTTCCACTGAAGCTTTCTTT,NA,NA,12,TRBJ1-1,TRBV7-9
CASRPGTSGRLTQYF,TGTGCCAGCAGACCTGGGACTAGCGGGAGACTTACGCAGTATTTT,NA,TRBD2,15,TRBJ2-3,TRBV4-2
CASSLDGAGGEQFF,TGTGCCAGCAGCTTAGATGGCGCGGGAGGAGAGCAGTTCTTC,NA,TRBD2,14,TRBJ2-1,TRBV11-2
CASSSGLAGAIRTQYF,TGTGCCAGCAGTTCGGGACTAGCGGGCGCCATCAGGACGCAGTATTTT,once,TRBD2,16,TRBJ2-3,TRBV6-5
CASSPGTSGRVQETQYF,TGTGCCAGCAGCCCCGGGACTAGCGGGAGGGTCCAAGAGACCCAGTACTTC,NA,TRBD2,17,TRBJ2-5,TRBV5-4
CASSSRTGRNQPQHF,TGTGCCAGCAGTTCCCGGACAGGCCGCAATCAGCCCCAGCATTTT,NA,TRBD1,15,TRBJ1-5,TRBV27
CASSSSGTNTGELFF,TGTGCCAGCAGCTCTAGCGGGACGAACACCGGGGAGCTGTTTTTT,NA,TRBD2,15,TRBJ2-2,TRBV11-3
CASSPYRGSNQPQHF,TGTGCCAGCTCACCATATCGGGGGAGCAATCAGCCCCAGCATTTT,NA,NA,15,TRBJ1-5,TRBV18
CASSFTEDTEAFF,TGTGCCAGCAGCTTTACAGAAGACACTGAAGCTTTCTTT,NA,NA,13,TRBJ1-1,TRBV5-6
CASSPLAGASYNEQFF,TGTGCCAGCTCACCATTAGCGGGAGCCTCCTACAATGAGCAGTTCTTC,NA,TRBD2,16,TRBJ2-1,TRBV18
CASSLLTSGASYEQYF,TGTGCCAGCAGCCTTCTGACTAGCGGGGCCTCCTACGAGCAGTACTTC,NA,TRBD2,16,TRBJ2-7,TRBV7-8
CAWSGLTAEQYF,TGTGCCTGGAGCGGACTGACTGCCGAGCAGTACTTC,once,NA,12,TRBJ2-7,TRBV30
CASSRGSFGTDTQYF,TGTGCCAGTAGTCGCGGGAGTTTCGGGACAGATACGCAGTATTTT,NA,TRBD2,15,TRBJ2-3,TRBV2
CASSSAWGGQETQYF,TGCGCCAGCAGTTCGGCCTGGGGAGGGCAAGAGACCCAGTACTTC,NA,TRBD2,15,TRBJ2-5,TRBV5-1
CASQGGGTGAQPQHF,TGTGCCAGCCAAGGAGGGGGGACAGGGGCTCAGCCCCAGCATTTT,NA,TRBD1,15,TRBJ1-5,TRBV6-1
CASSVRTSDYEQYF,TGTGCCAGTAGTGTCAGGACTAGCGACTACGAGCAGTACTTC,NA,TRBD2,14,TRBJ2-7,TRBV19
CASSLGRKSMETQYF,TGCGCCAGCAGCTTAGGGAGAAAAAGCATGGAGACCCAGTACTTC,NA,NA,15,TRBJ2-5,TRBV5-1
CASSPDSYGYTF,TGTGCCAGCTCACCGGACAGTTATGGCTACACCTTC,NA,NA,12,TRBJ1-2,TRBV18
CASSRTGPDTQYF,TGTGCCAGCAGCCGAACGGGTCCAGATACGCAGTATTTT,few,NA,13,TRBJ2-3,TRBV7-9
CASSSHYEQYF,TGTGCCAGCAGTTCCCACTACGAGCAGTACTTC,NA,NA,11,TRBJ2-7,TRBV28
CASSNILAAEQFF,TGTGCCAGCTCAAATATCTTAGCGGCTGAGCAGTTCTTC,NA,NA,13,TRBJ2-1,TRBV18
CASSPVREETQYF,TGTGCCAGCTCACCAGTCAGGGAAGAGACCCAGTACTTC,once,NA,13,TRBJ2-5,TRBV18
CASSRSQRDTQYF,TGTGCCAGCAGTCGGAGTCAACGGGATACGCAGTATTTT,NA,NA,13,TRBJ2-3,TRBV25-1
CASSSSGGSSYEQYF,TGTGCCAGCAGTTCCAGCGGGGGAAGCTCCTACGAGCAGTACTTC,once,TRBD2,15,TRBJ2-7,TRBV28
CASSLAPGAYEQYF,TGCGCCAGCAGCTTGGCACCCGGAGCATACGAGCAGTACTTC,NA,NA,14,TRBJ2-7,TRBV5-1
CASSLFVSSGIPYNEQFF,TGTGCCAGCAGTTTATTTGTGTCTAGCGGGATCCCCTACAATGAGCAGTTCTTC,few,TRBD2,18,TRBJ2-1,TRBV28
CASSFLAGGSTDTQYF,TGTGCCAGCAGCTTCCTAGCGGGAGGTTCGACAGATACGCAGTATTTT,NA,TRBD2,16,TRBJ2-3,TRBV5-6
CASSFLSFGAAGELFF,TGTGCCAGCAGTTTCCTCTCGTTTGGGGCAGCCGGGGAGCTGTTTTTT,NA,NA,16,TRBJ2-2,TRBV27
CASNLGGGVPSYNEQFF,TGTGCCAGCAATCTTGGGGGGGGTGTCCCCTCCTACAATGAGCAGTTCTTC,NA,TRBD2,17,TRBJ2-1,TRBV7-9
CASSYPGGHYNEQFF,TGTGCCAGCAGCTACCCGGGGGGGCACTACAATGAGCAGTTCTTC,NA,TRBD2,15,TRBJ2-1,TRBV11-1
CASTGTWGGPYEQYF,TGTGCCAGCACCGGAACCTGGGGCGGACCTTACGAGCAGTACTTC,few,NA,15,TRBJ2-7,TRBV28
CASSSGGATGSHNEQFF,TGCGCCAGCAGCTCGGGGGGGGCGACGGGAAGCCACAATGAGCAGTTCTTC,NA,TRBD2,17,TRBJ2-1,TRBV5-1
CASSRNRGDMNTEAFF,TGTGCCAGCAGTAGAAACAGGGGAGATATGAACACTGAAGCTTTCTTT,NA,TRBD1,16,TRBJ1-1,TRBV25-1
CASSARQGADTQYF,TGTGCCAGCAGCGCCAGACAGGGGGCAGATACGCAGTATTTT,NA,TRBD1,14,TRBJ2-3,TRBV13
CATSRAGGNDNEQFF,TGTGCCACCAGCAGAGCGGGAGGGAACGACAATGAGCAGTTCTTC,NA,TRBD2,15,TRBJ2-1,TRBV15
CASSLGRATNYGYTF,TGCGCCAGCAGCTTGGGCAGGGCCACTAACTATGGCTACACCTTC,few,NA,15,TRBJ1-2,TRBV5-1
CATSTRDTYTDTQYF,TGTGCCACCAGCACGAGGGACACCTACACAGATACGCAGTATTTT,NA,NA,15,TRBJ2-3,TRBV15
CASSATSGSYEQYF,TGTGCCAGCAGTGCGACTAGCGGATCCTACGAGCAGTACTTC,NA,TRBD2,14,TRBJ2-7,TRBV6-6
CASSSGIFASTDTQYF,TGTGCCAGCAGCTCCGGGATTTTCGCTAGCACAGATACGCAGTATTTT,NA,NA,16,TRBJ2-3,TRBV11-2
CAISESGLLGSTYNEQFF,TGTGCCATCAGTGAGTCGGGCTTACTAGGTAGTACCTACAATGAGCAGTTCTTC,NA,NA,18,TRBJ2-1,TRBV10-3
CASSLGGGATGYTF,TGTGCCAGCAGCTTAGGCGGGGGGGCTACTGGCTACACCTTC,few,NA,14,TRBJ1-2,TRBV7-9
CASSQVAGALSSTDTQYF,TGTGCCAGCAGCCAAGTGGCGGGAGCCCTCTCGAGCACAGATACGCAGTATTTT,NA,TRBD2,18,TRBJ2-3,TRBV4-2
CASSLTPSTDTQYF,TGCGCCAGCAGCCTGACTCCCAGCACAGATACGCAGTATTTT,NA,NA,14,TRBJ2-3,TRBV5-1